A selection of T cell receptor beta chains follows, all from one sample in a study of persistence of HIV-infected CD4 T cells. No antigen has been assigned to these receptors. Method: immunoSEQ multiplex PCR; TCRdb's copy keeps in-frame clones and lacks some. The table lists about 28,000 clones, about four fifths of them singletons. The source material was CD4+ T cells sorted from PBMCs after approximately 20-hour stimulation, sampled from a patient who received antiretroviral therapy. The receptors shown here come from an adult man with HIV who was CMV-seropositive. Both conserved end residues are part of each CDR3. Each record gives: clone size, D gene, V gene, J gene, CDR3 DNA, CDR3 protein. A D gene is named only where the DNA matches it firmly. Only part of the rows carry a size: once, few, many, or a class if the clone is expanded.

abundance: .
d_gene: .
v_gene: TRBV6-5
j_gene: TRBJ1-3
CDR3nt: TGTGCCAGCAGACCCGTTGGGGCTGGAAACACCATATATTTT
CDR3aa: CASRPVGAGNTIYF

abundance: .
d_gene: TRBD1
v_gene: TRBV6-5
j_gene: TRBJ2-7
CDR3nt: TGTGCCAGCAGCAAACAGGGGGTCCACGAGCAGTACTTC
CDR3aa: CASSKQGVHEQYF

abundance: few
d_gene: .
v_gene: TRBV3-1/TRBV3-2
j_gene: TRBJ1-1
CDR3nt: TGTGCCAGCAGCCAGCGATGGCGGAACACTGAAGCTTTCTTT
CDR3aa: CASSQRWRNTEAFF

abundance: once
d_gene: .
v_gene: TRBV6-5
j_gene: TRBJ2-2
CDR3nt: TGTGCCAGCACCACCTCGGACGGGACCGGGGAGCTGTTTTTT
CDR3aa: CASTTSDGTGELFF

abundance: once
d_gene: .
v_gene: TRBV6-5
j_gene: TRBJ2-3
CDR3nt: TGTGCCAGCAAGGTCTCTAGCACAGATACGCAGTATTTT
CDR3aa: CASKVSSTDTQYF

abundance: .
d_gene: .
v_gene: TRBV5-1
j_gene: TRBJ2-3
CDR3nt: TGCGCCAGCAGCTTGGGGGGGAGCACAGATACGCAGTATTTT
CDR3aa: CASSLGGSTDTQYF

abundance: .
d_gene: .
v_gene: TRBV19
j_gene: TRBJ1-6
CDR3nt: TGTGCCAGTAGAGGACGGGACACTTCACCCCTCCACTTT
CDR3aa: CASRGRDTSPLHF

abundance: once
d_gene: TRBD2
v_gene: TRBV7-3
j_gene: TRBJ2-2
CDR3nt: TGTGCCAGCAGCTTTCTTGGTCTAGCGGGGGCGAACACCGGGGAGCTGTTTTTT
CDR3aa: CASSFLGLAGANTGELFF

abundance: once
d_gene: .
v_gene: TRBV15
j_gene: TRBJ2-7
CDR3nt: TGTGCCACCAGCAGAGATGGCAGGGCCTACGAGCAGTACTTC
CDR3aa: CATSRDGRAYEQYF

abundance: .
d_gene: .
v_gene: TRBV2
j_gene: TRBJ2-7
CDR3nt: TGTGCCAGCAGTGGGGCCGGGGGCGGCAACCGCGACGAGCAGTACTTC
CDR3aa: CASSGAGGGNRDEQYF

abundance: .
d_gene: .
v_gene: TRBV29-1
j_gene: TRBJ2-1
CDR3nt: TGCAGCGTTGAGGGGTACAATGAGCAGTTCTTC
CDR3aa: CSVEGYNEQFF

abundance: .
d_gene: TRBD2
v_gene: TRBV19
j_gene: TRBJ2-1
CDR3nt: TGTGCCAGCCTCAGCGGGGGCCCTTACAATGAGCAGTTCTTC
CDR3aa: CASLSGGPYNEQFF

abundance: .
d_gene: .
v_gene: TRBV7-9
j_gene: TRBJ1-2
CDR3nt: TGTGCCAGCAGCCAAGGACATGGAGTCCTCTATGGCTACACCTTC
CDR3aa: CASSQGHGVLYGYTF

abundance: .
d_gene: .
v_gene: TRBV5-1
j_gene: TRBJ1-1
CDR3nt: TGCGCCAGCAGCTTGGGGAGGGAAGGGTACACTGAAGCTTTCTTT
CDR3aa: CASSLGREGYTEAFF

abundance: .
d_gene: TRBD1
v_gene: TRBV3-1/TRBV3-2
j_gene: TRBJ2-5
CDR3nt: TGTGCCAGCAGCCAAGAAAAAGGGGGCGAGGGAGAGACCCAGTACTTC
CDR3aa: CASSQEKGGEGETQYF

abundance: .
d_gene: TRBD1
v_gene: TRBV9
j_gene: TRBJ1-2
CDR3nt: TGTGCCAGCAGCGTACAGGGGGCCCTTGGCTACACCTTC
CDR3aa: CASSVQGALGYTF

abundance: .
d_gene: TRBD1
v_gene: TRBV5-1
j_gene: TRBJ2-7
CDR3nt: TGCGCCAGCAGCTTGATGGGACAGACTACCTACGAGCAGTACTTC
CDR3aa: CASSLMGQTTYEQYF